This T cell receptor (beta chain) was sequenced for a study of T cells in Graves' hyperthyroidism and ophthalmopathy. Study summary: Upon initial diagnosis and before any treatment, peripheral blood was collected.

For this clonotype: As yet, its antigen is unknown.

Stable Graves' hyperthyroidism denoted no ophthalmopathy progression over 18 months. Based on clinical symptoms, serum thyroxine and TRAb, thyroid ultrasound and orbital computed tomography, diagnoses were reached. Researchers amplified the TCR beta CDR3 regions from RNA transcripts. First-round RT-PCR targeting the TCR CDR3 was performed with the HTBI primer set. In TCRdb, the multiplex PCR reads were re-called with MiXCR into one record per CDR3 protein. The sample lists over 550,000 distinct CDR3 sequences, about a sixth occurring once. Germline V CDR1 and CDR2: SGHTS, YDEGEE. Between the trimmed V and J ends, which lost 0 bases and 8 bases, there was a span of 14 bases. This CDR3 contains 14 residues. Findings of the study overall: Most clonotypes expanded in the thyroid (above 0.001) were also present in blood.

Sample: blood. The rearrangement uses TRBV5-8 and TRBJ1-2, with a tentative D call TRBD1 (6 bases). The sequence was obtained from a woman under 30 with Graves' hyperthyroidism. The chain's CDR3 is CASSLEGTSFGYTF. For the CDR3, the DNA is TGTGCCAGCAGCTTGGAAGGGACATCGTTCGGCTACACCTTC.